Sequencing of this T cell receptor beta chain was carried out in a study of T cell repertoires in cytomegalovirus infection. The CDR3 spans 13 residues. The ends were cut back, 2 bases at V and 7 bases at J, with 12 bases in the middle. The germline V gene has CDR1 SGDLS and CDR2 YYNGEE. Each CDR3 protein gets one entry after TCRdb re-called the reads with MiXCR. There are 370,000 or so distinct CDR3 sequences in the sample; approximately 30% occur only once, and about 13% lies in the top ten. This clonotype was observed a few times. Its specificity is not known. The study, taken as a whole, reports: HLA-C-restricted CMV-specific TCR beta clonotypes prevailed in the ex vivo response.

V usage is TRBV9 and J usage is TRBJ2-5; tentative D call: TRBD1 (5 bases). The sample was cultured PBMCs, taken from culture after CMV antigen stimulation. This TCR derives from a human donor in good health (CMV status not recorded). Some clones in this sample may be carry-over from other donors' samples. CDR3 sequence (DNA): TGTGCCAGCAGCGTTCGAACCCAGGGGACCCAGTACTTC. Amino acid sequence: CASSVRTQGTQYF. Using reference TRBV9 and TRBJ2-5 for the parts outside the CDR3, the full variable domain is DSGVTQTPKHLITATGQRVTLRCSPRSGDLSVYWYQQSLDQGLQFLIQYYNGEERAKGNILERFSAQQFPDLHSELNLSSLELGDSALYFCASSVRTQGTQYFGPGTRLLVL.